The present T cell receptor (beta chain) was sequenced within a study of OX40 agonist ivuxolimab in advanced cancers. Overall study context: The patients received agonistic anti-OX40 (CD134) antibody ivuxolimab. Study outcomes and limitations: Expanded clones were, on average, more numerous in CD8+ T cells than in CD4+. Among some nonresponders, normalized T-cell clonal expansion was also low.

Sequencing used immunoSEQ multiplex PCR; TCRdb keeps in-frame clones, though not all of them. Found here are about 80,000 clones, around 86% of them singletons; the top ten hold less than 0.4%. CDR1 and CDR2 (germline): MNHNY, SVGAGI (reference sequence). CDR3 length: 11 amino acids. V lost 10 bases, J lost 7 bases, and 13 bases lay in between. With respect to this clone: Its antigen remains unidentified.

The chain employs TRBV6-6 and TRBJ1-2; a weak D match, TRBD1 (5 bases). The receptor was derived from an adult with an advanced solid tumor such as melanoma, head and neck, liver or kidney cancer. Sample: CD4+ or CD8+ T cells sorted from blood, taken in a trial of the OX40 agonist ivuxolimab. CDR3 bases: TGTGCCACAGGGACTCAGCGTGGCTACACCTTC. As protein: CATGTQRGYTF.